This T cell receptor (beta chain) was observed in a study of OX40 agonist ivuxolimab in advanced cancers. Study as a whole: The dose-escalation cohort had hepatocellular carcinoma, melanoma, renal cell or head and neck cancer.

The CDR3 totals 11 residues. The germline gives CDR1 SGHDT, CDR2 YYEEEE. With 4 bases removed from V and 4 bases from J, the gap between germline ends came to 6 bases. Using immunoSEQ multiplex PCR, the repertoire was profiled, and TCRdb retains in-frame clones only, with some absent. The table records about 99,000 clones, about 96% of them present only once. The chain employs TRBV5-6 and TRBJ2-7, with no clear D. The receptor comes from an adult with an advanced solid tumor such as melanoma, head and neck, liver or kidney cancer. The sequencing used CD4+ or CD8+ T cells sorted from blood, collected in a trial of the OX40 agonist ivuxolimab. This CDR3 is CASSHSYEQYF. DNA of the CDR3: TGTGCCAGCAGCCATTCATACGAGCAGTACTTC.